A single TCR beta chain is shown here with its context. After removal of 0 bases from V and 0 bases from J, the junction contained 3 bases not matched to a gene. Germline V gene data show CDR1 as SGHTS and CDR2 as YDEGEE. The CDR3 has 16 amino acids. TCRdb re-called the 5' RACE reads with MiXCR, one entry per CDR3 protein. The sample includes about 620,000 distinct CDR3 sequences, 15% to 20% seen only once; the top ten take 9.5% to 15%. This sample is drawn from a study of T-cell memory formation after mild COVID-19. The material sequenced was PBMCs or a T cell subset sorted from them (not recorded which). The chain uses TRBV5-8 and TRBJ2-5, with 9 bases aligning to TRBD2. The receptor's source is an adult woman who had mild COVID-19 (a few samples of this study predate the infection). Cell type and time point are not known. The CDR3 bases are TGTGCCAGCAGCTTGGGTTTAGCGGGAGACCAAGAGACCCAGTACTTC. This encodes CASSLGLAGDQETQYF.